This T cell receptor beta chain stems from a study of siplizumab effects on memory and regulatory T cells. Produced via immunoSEQ multiplex PCR; TCRdb's table is partial and in-frame only. The table lists under 110,000 clones, around 90% of them singletons. The CDR3 consists of 15 residues. V lost 3 bases and J lost 2; bases outside the gene matches: 1. Germline V lookup: CDR1 KGHSH, CDR2 LQKENI. The sample was non-Treg CD4+ T cells sorted from blood. The V call is TRBV18, the J call TRBJ2-6; 7 bases map to TRBD1. The receptor comes from a human donor in good health. The CDR3 spells CASSPQGAGANVLTF. The CDR3 bases are TGTGCCAGCTCACCCCAGGGGGCTGGGGCCAACGTCCTGACTTTC.